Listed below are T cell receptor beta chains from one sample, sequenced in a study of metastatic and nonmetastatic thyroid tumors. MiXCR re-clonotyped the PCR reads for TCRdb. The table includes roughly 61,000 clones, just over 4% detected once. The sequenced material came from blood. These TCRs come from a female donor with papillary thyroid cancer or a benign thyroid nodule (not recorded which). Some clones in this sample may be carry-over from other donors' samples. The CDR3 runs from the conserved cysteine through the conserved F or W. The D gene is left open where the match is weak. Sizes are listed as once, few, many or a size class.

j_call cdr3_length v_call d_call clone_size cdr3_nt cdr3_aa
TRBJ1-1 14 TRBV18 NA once TGTGCCAGCTCACAGGGCGGATTGAACACTGAAGCTTTCTTT CASSQGGLNTEAFF
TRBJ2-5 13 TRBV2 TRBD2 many TGTGCCAGCAGCCTCCAGCGGGAGGAGACCCAGTACTTC CASSLQREETQYF
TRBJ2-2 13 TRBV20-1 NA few TGCAGTGCCACTAGGGTGAACACCGGGGAGCTGTTTTTT CSATRVNTGELFF
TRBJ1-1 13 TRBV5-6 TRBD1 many TGTGCCAGCAGTTGGGACAGACACACTGAAGCTTTCTTT CASSWDRHTEAFF
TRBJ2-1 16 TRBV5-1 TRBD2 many TGCGCCAGCAGCTTGACTGGACTAGCGGGTATCAATGAGCAGTTCTTC CASSLTGLAGINEQFF
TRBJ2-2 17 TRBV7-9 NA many TGTGCCAGCAGCCTCCCTATACCGGCAGGTTTCACCGGGGAGCTGTTTTTT CASSLPIPAGFTGELFF
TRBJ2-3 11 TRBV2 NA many TGTGCCTGCCTCGGGGCTGATACGCAGTATTTT CACLGADTQYF
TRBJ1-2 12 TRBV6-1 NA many TGTGCCAGCAGGGGGGGGGATCGAGGCTACACCTTC CASRGGDRGYTF
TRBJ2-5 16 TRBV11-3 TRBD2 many TGTGCCAGCAGCTTACTAGCGGGAGGGATGGGGGAGACCCAGTACTTC CASSLLAGGMGETQYF
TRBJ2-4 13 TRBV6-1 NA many TGTGCCAGCGCCCAACAGGGACGGGACATTCAGTACTTC CASAQQGRDIQYF